These 11 T cell receptor beta chains were sequenced from one sample in a study of CD8+ T cells in alopecia areata (dated by TCRdb to 2016 to 2019). Cells from pooled mouse cutaneous lymph nodes were stained for CD4, CD8alpha, NKG2D, NKG2ACE and other markers and then sorted on a BD Influx. The method behind the library was the immunoSEQ multiplex PCR assay. RNA was extracted from all samples and reverse transcribed into cDNA as template for TCR sequencing. TCRdb re-hosts the immuneACCESS table, in-frame sequences only. Its copies lack some clones; in the studies checked, an unresolved V gene accounts for under half of them, and the cause for the rest is not known. This sample contains about 270,000 clones, none of which is a singleton. The top ten constitute 0.9% to 1.5% of the sample. The material sequenced was CD4+ T cells sorted from a lymph node. Receptors were obtained from a C3H/HeJ mouse with alopecia areata. Mice of this strain bear MHC haplotype H2-k.

The table lists this clone with a few counts. Gene labels here are mouse ones. The read gets to within 3 residues of the CDR3 end, and the germline J gene fills in the rest. The chain recombines TRBV31 with TRBJ1-6; 8 nucleotides align to TRBD1. TRBJ1-6 is an ORF, with its function uncertain. Unmatched junction bases numbered 3, after V lost 1 base and J lost 7 bases. CDR1 and CDR2 (germline): GKSSPN, SITVG. The CDR3 totals 14 residues. The CDR3: CAWSPGGGNSPLYF. The CDR3 bases that were read are TGTGCCTGGAGTCCAGGGGGCGGGAATTCGCCC.

A note on this clone: The genes and germline here are from mouse. The read ends 4 residues shy of where the CDR3 ends; the end is completed using the germline J gene. The chain links TRBV29 to TRBJ2-5; possible D gene TRBD2, 5 bases. The CDR3 sequence is 12 residues long. From germline, CDR1 is MSHET and CDR2 SYDVDS. CDR3 amino acids: CASSFGEDTQYF. CDR3 bases read: TGTGCTAGCAGTTTTGGGGAAGAC.

This clone occurred a few times. Mouse gene names and germline throughout. The CDR3 goes on 4 residues after the read ends, and that part is filled in from the germline J gene. The J gene is TRBJ2-4, the V gene TRBV19; 9 positions agree with TRBD2. There are 15 residues in the CDR3. Per the germline V gene, CDR1 is FNHDT and CDR2 is SITEND (reference sequence). After removal of 9 bases from V and 0 bases from J, the junction contained 8 bases not matched to a gene. CDR3 region: CATKTGGPSQNTLYF. The covered CDR3 bases are TGTGCCACCAAGACTGGGGGCCCTAGTCAAAAC.

On this clone: A much bigger clone sits one base away, suggesting this may be a read error. Gene names and germline match the mouse. The sequence runs out 4 residues before the end of the CDR3; the remainder is reconstructed from the germline J gene. The chain couples TRBV13-2 to TRBJ2-1; tentative D call: TRBD1 (5 bases). CDR3 size: 14 residues. Germline V gene data show CDR1 as NNHNN and CDR2 as SYGAGS (reference sequence). V lost 2 bases, J lost 0 bases, and 6 bases lay in between. The sequenced part of the CDR3 DNA is TGTGCCAGCGGTGACAGGGTTAACTATGCT. Amino acids: CASGDRVNYA. The full CDR3 protein reads CASGDRVNYAEQFF.

As for this clone: Each gene name is a mouse one. The read is 4 residues too short to cover the CDR3 end, so that end is filled in from the germline J gene. V usage is TRBV13-1 and J usage is TRBJ2-7; D unclear. The germline V gene has CDR1 NSHNY and CDR2 SYGAGN. The V gene lost 1 base and the J gene lost 0 bases, with 8 bases spanning the gap. The CDR3 contains 14 residues. The CDR3 spells CASSDHKNSYEQYF. The CDR3 bases that were read are TGTGCCAGCAGTGATCACAAAAACTCCTAT.

About this clone itself: Genes and germline are mouse. The read ends 4 residues shy of where the CDR3 ends; the end is completed using the germline J gene. The rearrangement uses TRBV1 and TRBJ1-1, with D possibly being TRBD1 (5 bases). This CDR3 region has 13 residues. The V gene lost 5 bases and the J gene lost 2 bases, with 9 bases spanning the gap. CDR1 is NSQYPW and CDR2 is LRSPGD in the germline V gene (reference sequence). The sequenced CDR3 bases are TGCACCTGCAGTCGGCAGGGTAACACA. It specifies CTCSRQGNT. The CDR3 reads in full as CTCSRQGNTEVFF.

This clone turned up a few times. Gene names follow the mouse nomenclature. The observed sequence ends 4 residues before the CDR3 terminus, with the missing tail filled in from the germline J gene. The J gene is TRBJ2-5, the V gene TRBV19, with TRBD2 matching over 10 bases. V dropped 7 bases and J dropped 0; count of bases not matched to a gene: 11. Germline-derived CDR1 and CDR2 are FNHDT and SITEND (reference sequence). There are 17 residues in the CDR3. The CDR3 region is CASVRGLGRLNQDTQYF. The sequenced part of the CDR3 DNA is TGTGCCAGCGTCAGGGGACTGGGGAGACTTAACCAAGAC.

Worth noting for this clone: This may arise from a read error, as a much more abundant clone is one base away. Mouse gene names and germline throughout. The CDR3 goes on 4 residues after the read ends, and that part is filled in from the germline J gene. The rearrangement uses TRBV13-1 and TRBJ1-1, with D uncertain. The V gene lost 3 bases and the J gene lost 0 bases, with 6 bases spanning the gap. This CDR3 contains 13 residues. Germline V CDR1 and CDR2: NSHNY, SYGAGN. The chain's CDR3 is CASSGQPNTEVFF. CDR3 DNA (partial): TGTGCCAGCAGTGGACAACCAAACACA.

This clone was detected only a few times. Genes and germline are mouse. The observed sequence ends 4 residues before the CDR3 terminus, with the missing tail filled in from the germline J gene. This chain connects TRBV4 to TRBJ1-2; 7 bases match TRBD1. The CDR3 is made up of 15 amino acids. CDR1 is LGHDT and CDR2 is YNNKQL in the germline V gene (reference sequence). Trimming at V came to 5 bases and at J to 0 bases, leaving 6 bases not matched to a gene. The CDR3 sequence: CASSAYRGANSDYTF. CDR3 DNA (partial): TGTGCCAGCAGCGCCTACAGGGGTGCAAACTCC.

The table lists this clone with a few counts. Gene names refer to mouse genes. Other nucleotide sequences in the sample specify the same CDR3. CDR3 sequence reads: CASSQDRDTQDTQYF. CDR3 DNA (partial): TGTGCCAGCAGCCAAGACCGGGACACCCAAGAC. J is TRBJ2-5 and V is TRBV5; a possible D gene is TRBD1 (6 bases). The read ends 4 residues before the CDR3 terminus; that terminus is restored from the germline J gene. CDR1 is LGHNA and CDR2 is YNLKQL in the germline V gene (reference sequence). V dropped 0 bases and J dropped 2 bases, with 9 bases sitting between them. The CDR3 is 15 residues long.

A note on this clone: Genes here carry mouse names. The read terminates 4 residues before the CDR3 end, so the remaining end is supplied by the germline J gene. The chain links TRBV1 to TRBJ2-5; possibly TRBD2 for D (6 bases). The V gene lost 4 bases and the J gene lost 1 base, with 6 bases spanning the gap. The CDR3 loop spans 13 amino acids. Germline V gene data show CDR1 as NSQYPW and CDR2 as LRSPGD (reference sequence). CDR3 DNA (partial): TGCACCTGCAGTGACTGGGACCAAGAC. Protein: CTCSDWDQD. The entire CDR3 protein reads CTCSDWDQDTQYF.